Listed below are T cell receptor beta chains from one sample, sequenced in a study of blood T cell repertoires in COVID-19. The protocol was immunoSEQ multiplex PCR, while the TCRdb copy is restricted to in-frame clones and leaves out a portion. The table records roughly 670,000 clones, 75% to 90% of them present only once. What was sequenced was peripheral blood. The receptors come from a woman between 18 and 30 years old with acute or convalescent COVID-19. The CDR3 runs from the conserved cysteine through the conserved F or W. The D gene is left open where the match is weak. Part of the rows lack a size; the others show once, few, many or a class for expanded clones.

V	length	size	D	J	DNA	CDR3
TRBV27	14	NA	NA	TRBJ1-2	TGTGCCAGCAGAGGCTCGGGAGGGGTGGCTGGCTACACCTTC	CASRGSGGVAGYTF
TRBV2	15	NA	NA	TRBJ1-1	TGTGCCAGCAGTGAAGCGCCCCGGGTGAACACTGAAGCTTTCTTT	CASSEAPRVNTEAFF
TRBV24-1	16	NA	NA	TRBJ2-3	TGTGCCACCAGTGATGAACTCCGGACAAGCACAGATACGCAGTATTTT	CATSDELRTSTDTQYF
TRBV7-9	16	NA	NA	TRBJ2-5	TGTGCCAGCAGCTTAGCAGGCGGCAGGGGCCAAGAGACCCAGTACTTC	CASSLAGGRGQETQYF
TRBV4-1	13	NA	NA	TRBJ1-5	TGCGCCAGCAGCCAAGGTCGGTATCAGCCCCAGCATTTT	CASSQGRYQPQHF
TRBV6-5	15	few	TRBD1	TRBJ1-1	TGTGCCAGCAGTACACCGGGACAGGGGTGGACTGAAGCTTTCTTT	CASSTPGQGWTEAFF
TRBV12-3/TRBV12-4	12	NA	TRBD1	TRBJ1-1	TGTGTCAGCAGGACAGGGAACACTGAAGCTTTCTTT	CVSRTGNTEAFF
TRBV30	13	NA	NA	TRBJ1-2	TGTGCCTGGAGGGTCGGGGGGAGCTATGGCTACACCTTC	CAWRVGGSYGYTF
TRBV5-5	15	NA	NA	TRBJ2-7	TGTGCCAGCAGTGATGGGGGACTGCCTCCCTACGAGCAGTACTTC	CASSDGGLPPYEQYF
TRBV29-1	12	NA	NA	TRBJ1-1	TGCAGCGTTTATGACTCTGGTGGGAGGACTTTCTTT	CSVYDSGGRTFF
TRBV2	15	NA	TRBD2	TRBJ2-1	TGTGCCAGTAGCGCCGGGACTAGCGGGGGAGATGAGCAGTTCTTC	CASSAGTSGGDEQFF
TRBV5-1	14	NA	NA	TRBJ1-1	TGCGCCAGCAGCTTGCGGGGGGAGAACACTGAAGCTTTCTTT	CASSLRGENTEAFF
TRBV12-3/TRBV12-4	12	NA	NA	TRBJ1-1	TGTGCCAGCACGCGGATGAACACTGAAGCTTTCTTT	CASTRMNTEAFF
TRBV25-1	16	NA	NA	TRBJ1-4	TGTGCCAGCAGTGAAACGGTGGGCAGGGGTCAAGAAAAACTGTTTTTT	CASSETVGRGQEKLFF
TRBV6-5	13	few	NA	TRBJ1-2	TGTGCCAGCAGTTACTCCCCCGGGTATGGCTACACCTTC	CASSYSPGYGYTF
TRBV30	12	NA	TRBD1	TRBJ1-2	TGTGCCTGGAGCACAGGGGATGATGGCTACACCTTC	CAWSTGDDGYTF
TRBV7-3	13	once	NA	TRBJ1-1	TGTGCCAGCAGCCTCAGTTTGAACACTGAAGCTTTCTTT	CASSLSLNTEAFF
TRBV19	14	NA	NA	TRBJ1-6	TGTGCCAGTAGCCCCGACACCTATAATTCACCCCTCCACTTT	CASSPDTYNSPLHF
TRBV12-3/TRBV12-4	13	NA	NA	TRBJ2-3	TGTGCCAGCTGTCAGTCAAGCACAGATACGCAGTATTTT	CASCQSSTDTQYF
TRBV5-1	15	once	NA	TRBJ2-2	TGCGCCAGCAGCCCGGGCGCTGGGAGGACCGGGGAGCTGTTTTTT	CASSPGAGRTGELFF
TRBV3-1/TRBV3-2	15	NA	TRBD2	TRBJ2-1	TGTGCCAGCACCTTAGCGGGGGGCGTCTACAATGAGCAGTTCTTC	CASTLAGGVYNEQFF
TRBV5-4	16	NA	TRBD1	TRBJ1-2	TGTGCCAGCAGCTTGGCGCAGACAGGGGGCGTGGGTGGCTACACCTTC	CASSLAQTGGVGGYTF
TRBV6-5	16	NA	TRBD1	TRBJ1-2	TGTGCCAGCAGTTACTCCCCGTCGACAGGGGGAGATGGCTACACCTTC	CASSYSPSTGGDGYTF
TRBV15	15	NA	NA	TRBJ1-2	TGTGCCACCAGCCGTCAGTACAGGGCGGACTATGGCTACACCTTC	CATSRQYRADYGYTF
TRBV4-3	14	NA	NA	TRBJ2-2	TGCGCCAGCAGCCAAGACGGCGGGGCCGGGGAGCTGTTTTTT	CASSQDGGAGELFF
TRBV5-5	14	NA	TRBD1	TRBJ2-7	TGTGCCAGCAGCCTCGGGACAGCTTCCTACGAGCAGTACTTC	CASSLGTASYEQYF
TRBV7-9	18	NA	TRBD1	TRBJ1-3	TGTGCCAGCAGCTTGGGACAGGCCCGTGATTACTCTGGAAACACCATATATTTT	CASSLGQARDYSGNTIYF
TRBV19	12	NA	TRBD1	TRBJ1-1	TGTGCCAGCGGACAGGAGAACACTGAAGCTTTCTTT	CASGQENTEAFF
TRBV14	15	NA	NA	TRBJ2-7	TGTGCCAGCAGCCAAGGGTGGGGCAGCTCCTACGAGCAGTACTTC	CASSQGWGSSYEQYF
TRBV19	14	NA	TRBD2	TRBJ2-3	TGTGCCAGTAGTATAGAGTCTAGCGGGGATACGCAGTATTTT	CASSIESSGDTQYF
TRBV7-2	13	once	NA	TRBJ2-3	TGTGCCAGCAGGAGGAGGACCACAGATACGCAGTATTTT	CASRRRTTDTQYF
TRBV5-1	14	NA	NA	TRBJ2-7	TGCGCCAGCAGCAGCGGGACACCGTTCTACGAGCAGTACTTC	CASSSGTPFYEQYF
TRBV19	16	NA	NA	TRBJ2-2	TGTGCCAGTAGTACATACAGGGAATTGGGCACCGGGGAGCTGTTTTTT	CASSTYRELGTGELFF
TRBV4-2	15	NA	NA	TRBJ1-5	TGTGCCAGCAGCCAAGCCCGGGGTAAGGGACAGCCCCAGCATTTT	CASSQARGKGQPQHF
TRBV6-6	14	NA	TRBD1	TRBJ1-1	TGTGCCAGCCGACAGGGTTCGAGGAACACTGAAGCTTTCTTT	CASRQGSRNTEAFF
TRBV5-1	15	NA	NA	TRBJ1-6	TGCGCCAGCAGCGAACAGGGCGCCGGGGATTCACCCCTCCACTTT	CASSEQGAGDSPLHF
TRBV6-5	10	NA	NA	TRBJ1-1	TGTGCCAGCAGTTACTCGAGGTCGTTCTTT	CASSYSRSFF
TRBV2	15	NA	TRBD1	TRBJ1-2	TGTGCCAGCAGCCAGGGGACAGCTTATGACTATGGCTACACCTTC	CASSQGTAYDYGYTF